This paragraph reports one TCR beta chain. Its target is unknown. The data stem from a study of cytomegalovirus exposure and HLA in healthy donors. General study results and limits: Being productive about 87% or about 30% of the time was typical of most TCR beta V segments in an earlier analysis.

PCR amplification relied on 60 Vbeta primers (plus 13 Jbeta primers). Generated by immunoSEQ multiplex PCR, the TCRdb table keeps only in-frame clones and is missing some. The sample has roughly 80,000 clones, roughly two thirds seen once. What was sequenced was PBMCs. The receptor was derived from a woman aged 45-59 years in good health and CMV-seropositive.

CDR3 sequence: CASSIAQWGGGKLFF. The CDR3 DNA sequence: TGTGCCAGTAGTATAGCTCAATGGGGAGGAGGAAAACTGTTTTTT. The J gene is TRBJ1-4, the V gene TRBV19; D gene ambiguous. This CDR3 contains 15 residues. Trimming removed 1 base at V and 10 bases at J, with 16 bases between. Germline V CDR1 and CDR2: LNHDA, SQIVND (reference sequence). Using reference TRBV19 and TRBJ1-4 for the parts outside the CDR3, the full variable domain is DGGITQSPKYLFRKEGQNVTLSCEQNLNHDAMYWYRQDPGQGLRLIYYSQIVNDFQKGDIAEGYSVSREKKESFPLTVTSAQKNPTAFYLCASSIAQWGGGKLFFGSGTQLSVL.